Presented here are 13 T cell receptor beta chains from one specimen sequenced in a study of shared clonotypes between healthy human individuals. The assay was immunoSEQ multiplex PCR, and TCRdb's table has in-frame clones only and misses some. The sample shows a few million clones, 85% to 95% of them seen only once. The sample consisted of naive CD4+ T cells from PBMCs. Regarding subset: CD45RA+ positively selected. Receptors originate from a man in his late teens or twenties in good health. Some clones in this sample may be carry-over from other donors' samples.

The gene calls are TRBV5-4 and TRBJ2-5; D is perhaps TRBD2 (5 bases). Per germline, CDR1 SGHNT and CDR2 YYREEE (reference sequence). V was cut by 7 bases and J by 0 bases, with 13 bases left in between. This CDR3 contains 14 residues. The CDR3 spells CASGLGPYQETQYF. In DNA form, the CDR3 reads TGTGCCAGCGGACTCGGGCCGTACCAAGAGACCCAGTACTTC.

J is TRBJ2-1 and V is TRBV6-5, with D hard to call. Germline assignment: CDR1 MNHEY and CDR2 SVGAGI. This CDR3 comprises 15 residues. V shed 4 bases and J shed 2 bases, with 12 bases lying between them. DNA of the CDR3: TGTGCCAGCAGTTCCGCTGACCGACCCTACAATGAGCAGTTCTTC. Its translation: CASSSADRPYNEQFF.

In its sample, this clone was seen once. This sequence joins TRBV4-2 and TRBJ2-4; unclear D gene. The ends were cut back, 3 bases at V and 1 base at J, with 13 bases in the middle. CDR1 and CDR2 (germline): LGHNA, YNFKEQ. The CDR3 length is 16 residues. The CDR3 coding sequence is TGTGCCAGCAGCCACCCCGGCAAGATTGCCAAAAACATTCAGTACTTC. This gives the protein CASSHPGKIAKNIQYF.

Note on this clone: Other DNA variants within this sample encode the same CDR3. The gene calls are TRBV5-1 and TRBJ2-7; no clear D gene. CDR3 length: 14 residues. Trimming stripped 2 bases from V and 0 bases from J, with 9 bases between. Germline CDR1 and CDR2: SGHRS and YFSETQ. The CDR3 here is CASSFSSGSYEQYF. DNA for the CDR3: TGCGCCAGCAGCTTTTCCTCAGGCTCCTACGAGCAGTACTTC.

V and J are TRBV18 and TRBJ2-5; D is possibly TRBD1 (6 bases). This CDR3 is built from 15 residues. Trimming shortened V by 4 bases and J by 1 base, and 13 bases separated the two germline ends. The V gene's germline CDR1 is KGHSH and CDR2 LQKENI. This CDR3 is CASSQIRTAQETQYF. The CDR3 region has the DNA TGTGCCAGCTCACAGATTCGGACAGCCCAAGAGACCCAGTACTTC.

This clone was observed a single time. This chain joins TRBV30 and TRBJ1-1, with TRBD1 identical over 7 bases. Germline assignment: CDR1 GTSNPN and CDR2 SVGIG (reference sequence). This CDR3 is built from 15 residues. The ends lost 6 bases at V and 4 bases at J; junction bases unmatched: 14. This CDR3 reads CACYRGLGHSTEAFF. The CDR3 DNA follows: TGTGCCTGCTACAGGGGACTGGGACACAGCACTGAAGCTTTCTTT. Supplemented by reference TRBV30 and TRBJ1-1, the full variable domain reads SQTIHQWPATLVQPVGSPLSLECTVEGTSNPNLYWYRQAAGRGLQLLFYSVGIGQISSEVPQNLSASRPQDRQFILSSKKLLLSDSGFYLCACYRGLGHSTEAFFGQGTRLTVV.

The chain employs TRBV5-1 and TRBJ1-1; a possible D gene is TRBD1 (5 bases). The germline V and J ends were trimmed by 4 bases and 1 base, with 14 bases remaining between them. The CDR3 is 15 residues long. Germline V gene sequence: CDR1 SGHRS, CDR2 YFSETQ. The CDR3, as DNA: TGCGCCAGCAGCCCCCTTGCCAGGGAGAACACTGAAGCTTTCTTT. Amino acids: CASSPLARENTEAFF. Complete variable domain (other parts from reference TRBV5-1 and TRBJ1-1): KAGVTQTPRYLIKTRGQQVTLSCSPISGHRSVSWYQQTPGQGLQFLFEYFSETQRNKGNFPGRFSGRQFSNSRSEMNVSTLELGDSALYLCASSPLARENTEAFFGQGTRLTVV.

This chain's CDR3 is CASSLEKTVAQHF. CDR3 DNA: TGTGCCAGCAGTTTGGAGAAGACAGTCGCCCAGCATTTT. The V and J genes are TRBV28 and TRBJ1-5; D might be TRBD1 (5 bases). The germline V gene encodes CDR1 MDHEN and CDR2 SYDVKM. V lost 3 bases to trimming and J lost 11 bases, with 14 bases between them. This CDR3 has 13 residues.

V gene TRBV4-2 combines with J gene TRBJ2-1; 8 positions match TRBD2. The CDR3 covers 13 residues. Germline values: CDR1 LGHNA, CDR2 YNFKEQ. The junction had 3 bases not matched to a gene; V was cut back by 1 base and J by 10 bases. The CDR3 protein is CASSQATSGEQFF. In nucleotides, the CDR3 is TGTGCCAGCAGCCAAGCTACTAGCGGCGAGCAGTTCTTC.

This chain joins TRBV5-1 and TRBJ2-7; TRBD2 agrees at 9 bases. V dropped 4 bases and J dropped 7; count of bases not matched to a gene: 9. The V gene's germline CDR1 is SGHRS and CDR2 YFSETQ. CDR3 length: 14 residues. CDR3: CASSPGTSSLEQYF. The CDR3 DNA reads as TGCGCCAGCAGCCCCGGGACTAGCAGTTTAGAGCAGTACTTC.

The genes are TRBV6-1 and TRBJ2-5; TRBD2 aligns across 9 bases. The CDR3 extends over 18 amino acids. CDR1 is MNHNS, CDR2 SASEGT, per germline. J lost 3 bases, V lost 3 bases, and 14 bases had no gene match. The CDR3 DNA follows: TGTGCCAGCAGTGAGGTTAGCGGGAGAAGTAGGTTGGAAGAGACCCAGTACTTC. Amino acids: CASSEVSGRSRLEETQYF.

This chain joins TRBV2 and TRBJ2-1; 8 bases fit TRBD1. The V gene's germline CDR1 is SNHLY and CDR2 FYNNEI. CDR3 length: 16 residues. J was trimmed by 7 bases and V by 0 bases; bases with no gene match: 8. In nucleotides, the CDR3 is TGTGCCAGCAGTGAAGCGCTTAGGACAGGGACGAATGAGCAGTTCTTC. Its translation: CASSEALRTGTNEQFF.

The V call is TRBV5-1, the J call TRBJ1-1; no firm D call. Germline values: CDR1 SGHRS, CDR2 YFSETQ. The V and J ends lost 4 bases and 1 base respectively, with 8 bases between them. The CDR3 is 13 amino acids. In nucleotides, the CDR3 is TGCGCCAGCAGCGGGCCAGAGAACACTGAAGCTTTCTTT. Residues: CASSGPENTEAFF.